This TCR beta chain was retrieved from a study of control samples from healthy donors and cancer patients. The length of the CDR3 is 15 residues. Per the germline V gene, CDR1 is MNHEY and CDR2 is SMNVEV (reference sequence). V lost 7 bases and J lost 0, with 16 bases in between. TCRdb's table, derived via immunoSEQ multiplex PCR, lists solely in-frame clones and lacks some. The sample holds around 48,000 clones, approximately 93% seen once. The chain recombines TRBV27 with TRBJ2-7; TRBD2 is a possible D gene (5 bases). Input material: PBMCs. The receptor comes from a woman aged 45-60 years with head and neck cancer. CDR3 amino acids: CASKLSGFSSYEQYF. CDR3 in DNA: TGTGCCAGCAAACTGTCGGGGTTCAGCTCCTACGAGCAGTACTTC.